A single sample is the source of the 9 T cell receptor beta chains below, sequenced in a study of blood T cells in healthy people across ages. A J-beta primer mix and a sample-barcoded 5' primer were used in a second PCR of roughly 6 to 11 cycles. TCRdb re-called the 5' RACE reads with MiXCR, one entry per CDR3 protein. The sample consists of approximately 900,000 distinct CDR3 sequences, 48% of them appearing once. Sequencing used blood. The source is a man aged 25-45 years in good health.

The V call is TRBV4-3, the J call TRBJ1-2; 7 nucleotides match TRBD1. Trimming cost V 1 base and J 6 bases; bases outside gene matches: 5. The CDR3 extends over 14 amino acids. The germline CDR1 and CDR2 sequences are LGHNA and YSLEER. The CDR3 DNA is TGCGCCAGCAGCCAAGGACAGGGTTTGAATGGCTACACCTTC. Residues: CASSQGQGLNGYTF.

In DNA form, the CDR3 reads TGCGCCAGCAGCCATTCGTTCGGAGATACGCAGTATTTT. It is translated as CASSHSFGDTQYF. This chain connects TRBV4-3 to TRBJ2-3; D unclear. The CDR3 runs 13 residues. V was cut by 3 bases and J by 5 bases, with 9 bases left in between. CDR1 LGHNA and CDR2 YSLEER come from the germline V gene.

The genes are TRBV11-2 and TRBJ2-3, with D possibly being TRBD2 (5 bases). The germline CDR1 and CDR2 sequences are SGHAT and FQNNGV. The CDR3 is 12 residues long. Trimming shortened V by 6 bases and J by 10 bases, and 14 bases separated the two germline ends. CDR3 bases: TGTGCCAGCAGTGCCAGTGGGCGGGCGCAGTATTTT. Amino acid sequence: CASSASGRAQYF.

Comment on this clonotype: The germline gene is not matched at one end of the junction; a read error may be the cause. The chain joins TRBV3-1 to TRBJ1-6; D call uncertain. The CDR3 loop spans 12 amino acids. From germline, CDR1 is LGHDT and CDR2 YNNKEL (reference sequence). The CDR3 loop is CACSQRNSPLHF. The CDR3 region has the DNA TGTGCCTGCAGCCAAAGGAATTCACCCCTCCACTTT.

J is TRBJ2-3 and V is TRBV5-1, with D perhaps TRBD2 (6 bases). This CDR3 region has 14 residues. V was shortened by 4 bases and J by 14 bases, with 23 bases between the two germline ends. Germline V gene data show CDR1 as SGHRS and CDR2 as YFSETQ. The CDR3 spells CASSISGAYRYAYF. Written as DNA, the CDR3 is TGCGCCAGCAGCATTTCGGGAGCATACAGATACGCGTATTTT.

This clonotype came up once. Mismatch with germline at one junction end may stem from a read error. V gene TRBV6-5 combines with J gene TRBJ2-5; 8 bases agree with TRBD1. CDR3 length equals 15 residues. The germline CDR1 and CDR2 sequences are MNHEY and SVGAGI. The DNA of the CDR3 is TGTGTCAGCAGTGACGGACAGGGAACGGGAGAGACCCAGTACTTC. Encoded protein: CVSSDGQGTGETQYF.

The rearrangement links TRBV5-5 to TRBJ2-7, with TRBD1 identical over 7 bases. After removal of 4 bases from V and 3 bases from J, the junction contained 10 bases not matched to a gene. Germline V gives CDR1 SGHKS, CDR2 YYEKEE (reference sequence). The CDR3 totals 15 residues. The CDR3 loop is CASSAPGQNHYEQYF. In DNA form, the CDR3 reads TGTGCCAGCAGCGCTCCGGGACAGAACCACTACGAGCAGTACTTC.

With respect to this clonotype: A much larger clone lies a single base off, so this may be a read error. This chain links TRBV4-2 with TRBJ2-5; D uncertain. The germline CDR1 and CDR2 sequences are LGHNA and YNFKEQ. V was shortened by 7 bases and J by 4 bases, with 10 bases between the two germline ends. The CDR3 sequence is 12 residues long. CDR3 in amino acids: CASTNCGETQYF. As DNA, the CDR3 is TGTGCCAGCACCAACTGCGGAGAGACCCAGTACTTC.

The chain is built from TRBV5-6 and TRBJ1-4, with no clear D. CDR1 is SGHDT, CDR2 YYEEEE, per germline. CDR3 length: 14 residues. V lost 0 bases and J 5 bases, leaving 8 bases between the germline ends. Here the CDR3 reads CASSLGQWNEKLFF. In DNA form, the CDR3 reads TGTGCCAGCAGCTTGGGCCAGTGGAATGAAAAACTGTTTTTT.